These 15 T cell receptor beta chains were all obtained from the same sample, sequenced in a study of blood T cell repertoires in COVID-19. Some clones are missing from TCRdb's copy, which holds only in-frame ones; the method was immunoSEQ multiplex PCR. The sample contains about 170,000 clones, approximately 85% of which appear only once. Material: peripheral blood. The source of these receptors is a man aged 35 to 55 who had recovered from COVID-19.

J is TRBJ2-7 and V is TRBV7-6, with D tentatively TRBD1 (5 bases). V gave up 1 base and J gave up 3 bases, with 13 bases separating them. This CDR3 is 15 amino acids long. Looked up from germline, CDR1 is SGHVS and CDR2 is FNYEAQ. CDR3: CASSLGPGPIYEQYF. The CDR3 nucleotides read TGTGCCAGCAGCTTAGGTCCAGGGCCGATCTACGAGCAGTACTTC.

This clone was seen a handful of times. The chain recombines TRBV5-1 with TRBJ2-3; D is undetermined. The ends were cut back, 7 bases at V and 1 base at J, with 16 bases in the middle. The germline CDR1 and CDR2 sequences are SGHRS and YFSETQ. The CDR3 contains 15 residues. CDR3 protein: CASSQNLAGTDTQYF. The CDR3, as DNA: TGCGCCAGCTCTCAAAACCTGGCAGGCACAGATACGCAGTATTTT.

The chain couples TRBV19 to TRBJ1-6; 9 bases agree with TRBD1. Per the germline V gene, CDR1 is LNHDA and CDR2 is SQIVND (reference sequence). This CDR3 comprises 15 residues. The V segment lost 6 bases and the J segment 9 bases; nucleotides outside the gene matches: 9. The CDR3 DNA follows: TGTGCCAGTAGCAACTCGGGGACAGGGACTTCACCCCTCCACTTT. Encoded protein: CASSNSGTGTSPLHF.

The chain combines TRBV4-1 with TRBJ1-5, with D perhaps TRBD1 (5 bases). CDR3 size: 15 residues. The germline V and J ends were trimmed by 0 bases and 5 bases, with 11 bases remaining between them. CDR1 is MGHRA, CDR2 YSYEKL, per germline. CDR3 residues: CASSQDSRVDQPQHF. The DNA for the CDR3 is TGCGCCAGCAGCCAAGATTCCAGGGTAGATCAGCCCCAGCATTTT.

The chain carries TRBV10-3 and TRBJ2-7; 11 bases are shared with TRBD2. V was pared by 5 bases and J by 5 bases, with 8 bases of the junction left unmatched. The CDR3 has 15 residues. The germline CDR1 and CDR2 sequences are ENHRY and SYGVKD. DNA for the CDR3: TGTGCCATCAGTCAAATAGCGGGAGGGGTCCACGAGCAGTACTTC. This gives the protein CAISQIAGGVHEQYF.

The chain recombines TRBV7-2 with TRBJ2-7; TRBD1 aligns across 9 bases. V trimming: 2 bases; J trimming: 3 bases; junction bases outside the gene matches: 2. Germline CDR1 and CDR2: SGHTA and FQGNSA. This CDR3 has 14 amino acids. The CDR3 spells CASSLMGQGYEQYF. CDR3 coding DNA: TGTGCCAGCAGCTTAATGGGACAGGGCTACGAGCAGTACTTC.

V and J are TRBV7-2 and TRBJ2-5, with a tentative D call TRBD2 (5 bases). V was clipped by 10 bases and J by 5 bases, with 11 bases between them. Per germline, CDR1 SGHTA and CDR2 FQGNSA. This CDR3 region has 11 residues. The CDR3 DNA is TGTGCCACCACCGGGGTGGAGACCCAGTACTTC. Encoded protein: CATTGVETQYF.

The chain has TRBV3-1 (or the pseudogene TRBV3-2) and TRBJ2-7; D might be TRBD1 (6 bases). V was trimmed by 4 bases and J by 6 bases, leaving 16 bases between them. This CDR3 is built from 14 residues. In germline, CDR1 is LGHDT, CDR2 YNNKEL (reference sequence). DNA for the CDR3: TGTGCCAGCAGCCCCCGGGACAAGGGCGGCGAGCAGTACTTC. Its protein is CASSPRDKGGEQYF.

This clone was found a few times. J is TRBJ1-5 and V is TRBV21-1. TRBV21-1 is reported as a pseudogene. This CDR3 comprises 20 residues. The CDR3 bases are TGTGCCAGCAGCAAAGTAGTCGGGGCTTCGCGGAGGGACAGCAATCAGCCCCAGCATTTT. Its protein is CASSKVVGASRRDSNQPQHF.

The chain is built from TRBV6-5 and TRBJ2-5; 9 nucleotides agree with TRBD2. The length of the CDR3 is 14 residues. Germline lookup yields CDR1 MNHEY and CDR2 SVGAGI. J was trimmed by 5 bases and V by 11 bases; bases with no gene match: 12. This CDR3 reads CAGREGPLRETQYF. The CDR3 nucleotides are TGTGCCGGGCGGGAGGGGCCATTGCGGGAGACCCAGTACTTC.

V is TRBV30 and J is TRBJ2-3; tentatively, D is TRBD1 (5 bases). The germline V gene has CDR1 GTSNPN and CDR2 SVGIG (reference sequence). The CDR3 covers 14 residues. The V and J ends lost 0 bases and 2 bases respectively, with 9 bases between them. In nucleotides, the CDR3 is TGTGCCTGGAGTGTACAGGAGACCACAGATACGCAGTATTTT. It specifies CAWSVQETTDTQYF.

V is TRBV21-1 and J is TRBJ2-2; the table gives TRBD2 as D, unverified against the DNA. TRBV21-1 is listed as a pseudogene. The CDR3 is made up of 16 amino acids. CDR3 residues: CASSNILNPLPGELFF. In DNA, the CDR3 is TGTGCCAGCAGCAACATCCTAAATCCCCTCCCCGGGGAGCTGTTTTTT.

The chain couples TRBV12-3 or TRBV12-4 to TRBJ1-1; possibly TRBD1 for D (6 bases). The CDR3 has 10 residues. The V end lost 8 bases, the J end lost 10 bases, and 11 bases lay between the germline ends. In nucleotides, the CDR3 is TGTGCCAGCGGTGCAGGGGCAGCTTTCTTT. It is translated as CASGAGAAFF.

The chain uses TRBV4-2 and TRBJ2-7; D might be TRBD1 (5 bases). The germline V gene encodes CDR1 LGHNA and CDR2 YNFKEQ. V was trimmed by 0 bases and J by 2 bases, leaving 14 bases between them. The length of the CDR3 is 16 residues. DNA of the CDR3: TGTGCCAGCAGCCAAGATTTTAGCAGGGCCGCCTACGAGCAGTACTTC. This codes for CASSQDFSRAAYEQYF.

This clone was seen just once. The chain has TRBV6-2 or TRBV6-3 and TRBJ2-7; D not certain. Germline V CDR1 and CDR2: MNHEY, SVGEGT. The germline V and J ends were trimmed by 2 bases and 4 bases, with 12 bases remaining between them. The CDR3 is 14 amino acids. The CDR3 is CASSYASIQYEQYF. CDR3 in DNA: TGTGCCAGCAGTTACGCGTCTATTCAATACGAGCAGTACTTC.